This T cell receptor (beta chain) was recorded in a study of shared clonotypes between healthy human individuals. General study points: Non-shared clonotypes were found to have lower generation probabilities than the clonotypes that were shared by all four of the sorted-subset donors.

This clone was observed a handful of times. Its antigen is unknown. Terminally differentiated effector memory CD45RA+ cells were excluded from the naive CD8 cells, which were CD45RO-negative and positively selected for CCR7. This CDR3 spans 13 amino acids. V was pared by 4 bases and J by 6 bases, with 3 bases of the junction left unmatched. Germline CDR1 is SNHLY and CDR2 is FYNNEI. An assay was performed, and its level was deep. Sequencing used immunoSEQ multiplex PCR; TCRdb keeps in-frame clones, though not all of them. The data contain about 1,900,000 clones, over 85% of them singletons. The chain carries TRBV2 and TRBJ1-2, with 9 positions matching TRBD1. The source is a man in his late teens or twenties in good health. The sequenced sample was naive CD8+ T cells sorted from blood. The DNA of the CDR3 is TGTGCCAGCAGTGTTGACAGGGGGAATGGCTACACCTTC. This encodes CASSVDRGNGYTF.